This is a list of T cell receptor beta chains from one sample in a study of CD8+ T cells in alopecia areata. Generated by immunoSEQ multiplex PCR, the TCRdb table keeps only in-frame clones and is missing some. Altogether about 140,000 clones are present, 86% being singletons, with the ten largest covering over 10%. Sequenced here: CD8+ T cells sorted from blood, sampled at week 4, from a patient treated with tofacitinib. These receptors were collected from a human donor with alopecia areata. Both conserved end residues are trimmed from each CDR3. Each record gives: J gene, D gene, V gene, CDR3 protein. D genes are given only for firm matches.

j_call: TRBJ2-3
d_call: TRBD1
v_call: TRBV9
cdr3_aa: ASSARDSPTDTQY

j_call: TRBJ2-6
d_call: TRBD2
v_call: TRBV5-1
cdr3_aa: ASSSRLAGTNSGANVLT

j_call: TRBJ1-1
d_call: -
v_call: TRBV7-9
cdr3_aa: ASSLTENLAAF

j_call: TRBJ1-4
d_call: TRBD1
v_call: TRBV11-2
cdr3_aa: ASTPGPGQYEKLF

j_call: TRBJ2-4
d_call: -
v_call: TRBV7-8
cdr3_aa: ASSLGTGHGIQY

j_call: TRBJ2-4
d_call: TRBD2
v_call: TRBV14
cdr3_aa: ASSPQASGVIQY

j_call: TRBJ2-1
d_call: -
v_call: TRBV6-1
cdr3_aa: ASSWVSYNEQF

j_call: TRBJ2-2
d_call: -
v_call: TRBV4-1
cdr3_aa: ASSQAINWELF

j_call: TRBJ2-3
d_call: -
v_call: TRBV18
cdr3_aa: ASSPSSTDTQY

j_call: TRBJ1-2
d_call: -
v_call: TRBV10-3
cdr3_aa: AISDAGAYGYT

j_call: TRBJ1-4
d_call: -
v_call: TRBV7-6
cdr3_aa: ASSWGNPPEKLF

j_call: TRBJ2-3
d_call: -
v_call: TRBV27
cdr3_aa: ASSFLGTPGDTQY

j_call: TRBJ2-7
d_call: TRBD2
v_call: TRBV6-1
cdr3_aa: ASSEAGLGNYEQY

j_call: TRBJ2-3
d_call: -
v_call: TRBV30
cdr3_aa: AWSVGGRMDTQY

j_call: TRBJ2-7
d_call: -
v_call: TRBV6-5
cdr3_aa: ASSYDSDYEQY

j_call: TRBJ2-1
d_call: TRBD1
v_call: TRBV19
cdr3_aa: ASPRVQGSPYNEQF

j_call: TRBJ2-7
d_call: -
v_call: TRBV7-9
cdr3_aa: ASSSTRGGLYEQY

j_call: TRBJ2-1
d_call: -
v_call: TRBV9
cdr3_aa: ASSVEIVSEQF

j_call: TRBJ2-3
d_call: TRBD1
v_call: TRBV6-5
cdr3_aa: ASSYSQGAGDTQY

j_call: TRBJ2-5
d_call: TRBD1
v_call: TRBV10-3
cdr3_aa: AISEVQGETWETQY

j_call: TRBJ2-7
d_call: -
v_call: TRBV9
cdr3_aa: ASSGPSLY

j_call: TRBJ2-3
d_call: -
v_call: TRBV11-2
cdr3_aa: ASSFPGLSDTQY

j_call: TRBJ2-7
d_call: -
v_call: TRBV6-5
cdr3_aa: ASRDISYEQY

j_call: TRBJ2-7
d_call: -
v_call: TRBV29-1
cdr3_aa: SVFIEQY

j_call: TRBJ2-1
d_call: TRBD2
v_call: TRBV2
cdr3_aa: ASSPTERGGHNEQF

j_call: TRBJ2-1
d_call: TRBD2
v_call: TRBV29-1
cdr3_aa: SVEGTSGSYEQF

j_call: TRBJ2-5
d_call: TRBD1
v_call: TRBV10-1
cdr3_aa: ASSDDRVSETQY

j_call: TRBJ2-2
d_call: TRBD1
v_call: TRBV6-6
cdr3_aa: ASIPDRGERGELF

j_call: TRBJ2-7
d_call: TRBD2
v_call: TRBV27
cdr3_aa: ASSHQVVVAGGPSYEQY

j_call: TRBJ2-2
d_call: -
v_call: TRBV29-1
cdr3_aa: SVVLTGNTGELF

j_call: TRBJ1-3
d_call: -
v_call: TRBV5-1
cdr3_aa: ASSLARERPLD

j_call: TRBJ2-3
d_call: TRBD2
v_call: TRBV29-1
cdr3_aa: SDGLAGGPDTQY

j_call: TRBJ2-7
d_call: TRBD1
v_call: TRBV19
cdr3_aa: ASRQGGSEQY

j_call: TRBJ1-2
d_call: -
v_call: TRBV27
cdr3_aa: ASRTPADYGYT

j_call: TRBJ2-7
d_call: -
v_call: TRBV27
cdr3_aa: ASSSWQDSYEQY

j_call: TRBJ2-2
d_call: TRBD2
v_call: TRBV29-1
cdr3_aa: SFEAGDTGELF

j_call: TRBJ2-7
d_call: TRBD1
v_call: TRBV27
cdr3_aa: ASSPGGTYEQY

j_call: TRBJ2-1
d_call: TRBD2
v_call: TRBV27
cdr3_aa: ASRPGLPHNEQF

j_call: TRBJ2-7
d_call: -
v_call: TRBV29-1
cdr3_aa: SVEPYREGSYEQY

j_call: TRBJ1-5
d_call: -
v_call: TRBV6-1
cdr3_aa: ASSDRVSNQPQH

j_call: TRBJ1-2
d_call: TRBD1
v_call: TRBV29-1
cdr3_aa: SVEVAGQGPGYT

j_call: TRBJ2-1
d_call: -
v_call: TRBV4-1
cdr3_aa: ASSQDMGSNEQF

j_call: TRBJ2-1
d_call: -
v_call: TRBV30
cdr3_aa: AWNIGSVREQF